These 5 T cell receptor beta chains came from one sample sequenced in a study of cytomegalovirus exposure and HLA in healthy donors (dated by TCRdb to 2017 to 2019). Libraries were built with the immunoSEQ multiplex PCR assay. A mixture of 60 forward primers for TCR Vbeta segments and 13 reverse primers for TCR Jbeta segments was used in the multiplex PCR. Held by TCRdb, this immuneACCESS table contains in-frame sequences only and omits some clones. Under half of the omission traces to an unresolved V gene where checked; the cause of the rest is unknown. This sample is represented by more than 130,000 clones; 73% of them were singletons. The top ten clones comprise 13% to 15% of the sample. The source material was PBMCs. These receptors originate from a human donor in good health.

This sequence joins TRBV7-6 and TRBJ2-1, with TRBD2 matching 11 bases. The junction had 7 bases not matched to a gene; V was cut back by 5 bases and J by 10 bases. In germline, CDR1 is SGHVS, CDR2 FNYEAQ. The CDR3 is 14 residues long. CDR3 sequence (DNA): TGTGCCAGCAGCCACCGACTAGCGGGGTCAGAGCAGTTCTTC. Translating gives CASSHRLAGSEQFF.

This clone was found a few times. This sequence joins TRBV27 and TRBJ2-5; perhaps TRBD1 as D (7 bases). This CDR3 is built from 15 residues. Germline-derived CDR1 and CDR2 are MNHEY and SMNVEV (reference sequence). V lost 6 bases, J lost 2 bases, and 16 bases lay in between. CDR3 sequence (DNA): TGTGCCAGCAGCCTCCAGGGGGGAACACAAGAGACCCAGTACTTC. It encodes CASSLQGGTQETQYF.

This chain uses TRBV7-9 with TRBJ2-3; tentative D call: TRBD2 (5 bases). The CDR3 has 14 residues. The germline V gene encodes CDR1 SEHNR and CDR2 FQNEAQ (reference sequence). Deletions cut 5 bases from V and 2 bases from J, with 11 bases between. As DNA, the CDR3 is TGTGCCAGCAGCCGCTTGAGGGCCACAGATACGCAGTATTTT. The encoded protein is CASSRLRATDTQYF. The complete variable domain, with remaining parts taken from reference TRBV7-9 and TRBJ2-3, reads DTGVSQNPRHKITKRGQNVTFRCDPISEHNRLYWYRQTLGQGPEFLTYFQNEAQLEKSRLLSDRFSAERPKGSFSTLEIQRTEQGDSAMYLCASSRLRATDTQYFGPGTRLTVL.

This chain links TRBV5-6 with TRBJ1-4, with D possibly matching TRBD1 (5 bases). V lost 5 bases, J lost 6 bases, and 11 bases lay in between. CDR3 size: 13 residues. CDR1 and CDR2 (germline): SGHDT, YYEEEE. As DNA, the CDR3 is TGTGCCAGCAGTAGTAGGGGCGATGAAAAACTGTTTTTT. As protein: CASSSRGDEKLFF.

To note about this clone: The germline gene is not matched at one end of the junction; a read error may be the cause. This chain joins TRBV2 and TRBJ1-2; weak D call: TRBD1 (5 bases). CDR1 is SNHLY and CDR2 is FYNNEI in the germline V gene. CDR3 length equals 13 residues. CDR3 region: CASRPELFQGYPF. CDR3 bases: TGTGCCAGCAGACCGGAGCTTTTTCAGGGCTACCCCTTC.